This T cell receptor (beta chain) was recovered during a study of cytomegalovirus exposure and HLA in healthy donors. The PCR contained 60 Vbeta and 13 Jbeta primers. Clones were sequenced by immunoSEQ multiplex PCR, and TCRdb holds only the in-frame ones, with some missing. The top ten clones hold 0.65% of a sample with some 200,000 clones, 80% of them seen once. CDR1 and CDR2 from the germline V gene are GTSNPN and SVGIG (reference sequence). The CDR3 consists of 14 residues. In regard to this clone: Its specificity is not known. Mismatch with germline at one junction end may stem from a read error.

Study results and caveats: Later analysis indicated greater clonal expansion among HLA-associated TCR beta chains than among equally common other chains. A later analysis associated approximately 17,000 TCR beta sequences with HLA alleles at a 0.05 false discovery rate.

Sequenced material: PBMCs. The TCR originated in a boy aged 5-17 years in good health and CMV-seronegative. V usage is TRBV30 and J usage is TRBJ2-1, with a possible D match to TRBD1 (6 bases). The CDR3 nucleotides read TGTGCCTGGAGTGTACCGGGACATTGGGCAACAAATCTCTTC. This translates into CAWSVPGHWATNLF.